The clone carrying this T cell receptor (beta chain) was observed many times. The sample is drawn from a study of T cells after yellow fever vaccination. TCRdb re-called the 5' RACE reads through MiXCR, storing one row per CDR3 protein. This sample has 200,000 to 300,000 distinct CDR3 sequences, with about 3.5% found just once. Germline assignment: CDR1 SGHTA and CDR2 FQGNSA. CDR3 size: 15 residues. The V end lost 2 bases, the J end lost 1 base, and 8 bases lay between the germline ends. This chain connects TRBV7-2 to TRBJ1-4, with D unresolved. The sample was PBMCs, taken 15 days after the yellow fever booster vaccination. This receptor was obtained from a man in his late teens or twenties who received the YFV17D yellow fever vaccine. CDR3 nucleotide sequence: TGTGCCAGCAGCTTAAGGACCGGAACTAATGAAAAACTGTTTTTT. Translation: CASSLRTGTNEKLFF.